This is a list of T cell receptor beta chains from one sample in a study of blood T cell repertoires in COVID-19. Sequencing was performed with immunoSEQ multiplex PCR; in TCRdb, only in-frame clones are kept and a portion is missing. The sample includes 200,000 to 250,000 clones, 83% of them seen just once. Sequenced input: peripheral blood. The receptor source for this set is a woman in her twenties or thirties with COVID-19, enrolled during active disease. The CDR3 runs from the conserved cysteine through the conserved F or W. The order of the fields is clone size, D gene, V gene, J gene, CDR3 protein, CDR3 DNA. A D gene is named only where the DNA matches it firmly. Clone size appears in some rows only: once, few, many, or a class for an expanded clone.

NA	TRBD1	TRBV5-1	TRBJ1-1	CASSLGDRGSNTEAFF	TGCGCCAGCAGCTTGGGGGACAGGGGGAGTAACACTGAAGCTTTCTTT
NA	TRBD2	TRBV5-4	TRBJ2-7	CASSLRTSGTYEQYF	TGTGCCAGCAGCTTACGGACTAGCGGTACCTACGAGCAGTACTTC
NA	NA	TRBV27	TRBJ2-1	CASSLNYNEQFF	TGTGCCAGCAGTCTAAATTACAATGAGCAGTTCTTC
NA	NA	TRBV7-2	TRBJ2-7	CASSLGWAGSSYEQYF	TGTGCCAGCAGCTTAGGCTGGGCGGGTAGCTCCTACGAGCAGTACTTC
NA	NA	TRBV30	TRBJ1-1	CAWTRERDTEAFF	TGTGCCTGGACCAGGGAACGCGACACTGAAGCTTTCTTT
NA	NA	TRBV27	TRBJ2-5	CASSLTGKETQYF	TGTGCCAGCAGTCTTACAGGGAAAGAGACCCAGTACTTC
NA	TRBD1	TRBV30	TRBJ1-5	CAWRDRVGNQPQHF	TGTGCCTGGAGGGACAGGGTAGGCAATCAGCCCCAGCATTTT
NA	NA	TRBV11-2	TRBJ2-3	CASSLDPRGLHTDTQYF	TGTGCCAGCAGCTTAGATCCGCGGGGACTCCACACAGATACGCAGTATTTT
few	TRBD2	TRBV6-5	TRBJ2-7	CASSSQGGRNSYEQYF	TGTGCCAGCAGTTCCCAGGGAGGGAGAAACTCCTACGAGCAGTACTTC
NA	NA	TRBV2	TRBJ1-5	CASSEALTRGGVDQPQHF	TGTGCCAGCAGTGAAGCGCTAACCCGGGGAGGGGTCGATCAGCCCCAGCATTTT
NA	TRBD1	TRBV5-5	TRBJ2-7	CASSLSGGGPREQYF	TGTGCCAGCAGCTTATCAGGGGGCGGGCCTCGGGAGCAGTACTTC
once	TRBD1	TRBV6-2/TRBV6-3	TRBJ1-2	CASSLRTGSIDGYTF	TGTGCCAGCAGTCTTAGGACAGGGAGTATCGATGGCTACACCTTC
many	NA	TRBV7-2	TRBJ1-6	CASSSLGGGNSPLHF	TGTGCCAGCAGCTCCCTCGGGGGGGGGAATTCACCCCTCCACTTT
once	NA	TRBV24-1	TRBJ2-2	CATSDLRGSGELFF	TGTGCCACCAGTGATTTACGGGGGTCCGGGGAGCTGTTTTTT
NA	TRBD1	TRBV27	TRBJ1-6	CASSWGQGANNSPLHF	TGTGCCAGCAGTTGGGGGCAGGGGGCAAATAATTCACCCCTCCACTTT
NA	NA	TRBV4-2	TRBJ1-1	CASSLENTEAFF	TGTGCCAGCAGCTTAGAGAACACTGAAGCTTTCTTT
NA	NA	TRBV27	TRBJ2-7	CASSAGSHTFSEQYF	TGTGCCAGCAGCGCAGGGTCCCATACTTTCAGCGAGCAGTACTTC
NA	NA	TRBV7-8	TRBJ1-4	CASSPFEEKLFF	TGTGCCAGCAGCCCGTTTGAGGAAAAACTGTTTTTT
NA	NA	TRBV6-2/TRBV6-3	TRBJ1-1	CASSYSTGLNTEAFF	TGTGCCAGCAGTTACTCCACAGGCTTGAACACTGAAGCTTTCTTT
many	TRBD1	TRBV11-2	TRBJ1-2	CASSSTGTGVYGYTF	TGTGCCAGCAGCTCAACCGGGACAGGTGTTTATGGCTACACCTTC
once	TRBD1	TRBV5-1	TRBJ1-1	CASSLEVQIPGQGESDTEAFF	TGCGCCAGCAGCTTGGAGGTCCAAATACCGGGACAGGGGGAATCAGACACTGAAGCTTTCTTT
few	TRBD1	TRBV16	TRBJ1-1	CASSQDRVAEAFF	TGTGCCAGCAGCCAAGACAGGGTGGCTGAAGCTTTCTTT
NA	NA	TRBV6-2/TRBV6-3	TRBJ2-3	CASSYSIVGTEYSTDTQYF	TGTGCCAGCAGTTACTCGATTGTCGGAACAGAATATAGCACAGATACGCAGTATTTT
NA	NA	TRBV7-3	TRBJ2-2	CASSLSTGELFF	TGTGCCAGCAGCTTATCTACCGGGGAGCTGTTTTTT
few	NA	TRBV4-1	TRBJ1-5	CASSPLGGGDQPQHF	TGCGCCAGCAGCCCTCTGGGAGGGGGAGACCAGCCCCAGCATTTT
NA	NA	TRBV27	TRBJ1-1	CASSPWGPTPEAFF	TGTGCCAGCAGTCCCTGGGGCCCTACACCTGAAGCTTTCTTT
NA	TRBD1	TRBV7-2	TRBJ2-7	CASRPGGSSYEQYF	TGTGCCAGCAGACCAGGGGGTAGCTCCTACGAGCAGTACTTC
NA	NA	TRBV9	TRBJ2-7	CASSVDGVSSYEQYF	TGTGCCAGCAGCGTAGACGGGGTTAGCTCCTACGAGCAGTACTTC
NA	NA	TRBV14	TRBJ1-5	CASSQDKTEVAYSNQPQHF	TGTGCCAGCAGCCAAGATAAGACCGAGGTTGCTTATAGCAATCAGCCCCAGCATTTT
NA	NA	TRBV5-6	TRBJ2-7	CASSFPGLAYEQYF	TGTGCCAGCAGCTTCCCGGGTTTAGCCTACGAGCAGTACTTC
NA	NA	TRBV5-4	TRBJ2-2	CASSLGQRLTGELFF	TGTGCCAGCAGCTTGGGACAGAGGTTAACCGGGGAGCTGTTTTTT
NA	NA	TRBV11-2	TRBJ2-1	CASSLEPSQGNEQFF	TGTGCCAGCAGCTTAGAACCCTCACAGGGAAATGAGCAGTTCTTC
NA	NA	TRBV11-2	TRBJ2-5	CASSFLAGHGQETQYF	TGTGCCAGCAGCTTTTTGGCGGGGCACGGTCAAGAGACCCAGTACTTC